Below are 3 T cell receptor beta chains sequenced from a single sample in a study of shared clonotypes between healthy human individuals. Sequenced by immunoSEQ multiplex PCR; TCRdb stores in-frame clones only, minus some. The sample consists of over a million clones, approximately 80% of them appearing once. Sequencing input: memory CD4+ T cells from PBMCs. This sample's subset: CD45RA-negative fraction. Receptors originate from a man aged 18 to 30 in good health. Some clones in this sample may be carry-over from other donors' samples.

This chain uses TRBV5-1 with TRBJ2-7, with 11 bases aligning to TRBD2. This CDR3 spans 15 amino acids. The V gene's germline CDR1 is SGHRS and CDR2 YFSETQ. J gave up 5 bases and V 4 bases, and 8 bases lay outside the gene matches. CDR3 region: CASSISSGRRNEQYF. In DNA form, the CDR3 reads TGCGCCAGCAGCATTTCTAGCGGGAGGCGTAACGAGCAGTACTTC.

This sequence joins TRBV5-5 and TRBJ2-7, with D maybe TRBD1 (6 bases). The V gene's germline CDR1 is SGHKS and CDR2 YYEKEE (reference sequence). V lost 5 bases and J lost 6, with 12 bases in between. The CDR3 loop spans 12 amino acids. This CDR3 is CASRSQGTEQYF. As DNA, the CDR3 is TGTGCCAGCAGGAGCCAGGGGACCGAGCAGTACTTC.

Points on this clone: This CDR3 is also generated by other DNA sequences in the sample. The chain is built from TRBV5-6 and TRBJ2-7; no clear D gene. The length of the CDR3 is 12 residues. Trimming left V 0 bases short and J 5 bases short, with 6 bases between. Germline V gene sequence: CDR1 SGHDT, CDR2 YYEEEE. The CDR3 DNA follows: TGTGCCAGCAGCTTGGTGGGTAACGAGCAGTACTTC. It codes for CASSLVGNEQYF.